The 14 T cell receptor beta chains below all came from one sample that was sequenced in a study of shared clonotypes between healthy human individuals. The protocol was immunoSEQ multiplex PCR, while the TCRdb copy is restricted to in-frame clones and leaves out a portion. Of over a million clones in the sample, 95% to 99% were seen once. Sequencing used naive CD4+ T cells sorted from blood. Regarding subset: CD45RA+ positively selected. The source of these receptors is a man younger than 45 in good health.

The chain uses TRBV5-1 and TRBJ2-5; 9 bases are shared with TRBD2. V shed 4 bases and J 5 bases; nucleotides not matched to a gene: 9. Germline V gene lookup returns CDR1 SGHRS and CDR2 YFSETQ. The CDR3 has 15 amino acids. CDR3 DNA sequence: TGCGCCAGCAGCCAGGGACTAGCTCTTACGGAGACCCAGTACTTC. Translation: CASSQGLALTETQYF.

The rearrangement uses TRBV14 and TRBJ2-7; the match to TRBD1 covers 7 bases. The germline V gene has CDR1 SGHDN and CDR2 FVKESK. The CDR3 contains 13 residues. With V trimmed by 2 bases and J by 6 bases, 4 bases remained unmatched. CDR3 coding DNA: TGTGCCAGCAGCCAAACAGGGGCGGCCGAGCAGTACTTC. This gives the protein CASSQTGAAEQYF.

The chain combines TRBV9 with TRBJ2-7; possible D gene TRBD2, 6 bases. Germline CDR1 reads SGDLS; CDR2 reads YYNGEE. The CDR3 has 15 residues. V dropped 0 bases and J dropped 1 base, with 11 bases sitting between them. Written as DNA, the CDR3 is TGTGCCAGCAGCGTAGGGTGGGGGACTTCCTACGAGCAGTACTTC. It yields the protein CASSVGWGTSYEQYF.

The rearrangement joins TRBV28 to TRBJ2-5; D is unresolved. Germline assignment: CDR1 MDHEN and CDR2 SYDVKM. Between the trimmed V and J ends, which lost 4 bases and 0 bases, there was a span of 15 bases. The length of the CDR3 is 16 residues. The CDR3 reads CASSSTLPRNQETQYF. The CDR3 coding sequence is TGTGCCAGCAGTTCCACGCTCCCCAGAAACCAAGAGACCCAGTACTTC.

The CDR3 nucleotides are TGTGCCAGCAGCAGTTACAGGAATCAGCCCCAGCATTTT. Translated, it gives CASSSYRNQPQHF. V usage is TRBV7-8 and J usage is TRBJ1-5; a weak D match, TRBD1 (5 bases). Between the trimmed V and J ends, which lost 5 bases and 4 bases, there was a span of 9 bases. CDR1 and CDR2 from the germline V gene are SGHVS and FQNEAQ. CDR3 length: 13 amino acids. Full variable domain (rest looked up from reference TRBV7-8 and TRBJ1-5): GAGVSQSPRYKVAKRGQDVALRCDPISGHVSLFWYQQALGQGPEFLTYFQNEAQLDKSGLPSDRFFAERPEGSVSTLKIQRTQQEDSAVYLCASSSYRNQPQHFGDGTRLSIL.

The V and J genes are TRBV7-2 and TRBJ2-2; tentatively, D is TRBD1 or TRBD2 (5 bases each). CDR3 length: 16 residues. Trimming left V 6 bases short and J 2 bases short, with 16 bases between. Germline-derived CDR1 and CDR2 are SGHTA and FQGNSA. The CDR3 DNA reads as TGTGCCAGCAGGTTTAGGGCTGGGGGAAACACCGGGGAGCTGTTTTTT. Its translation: CASRFRAGGNTGELFF. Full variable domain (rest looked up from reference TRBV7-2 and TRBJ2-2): GAGVSQSPSNKVTEKGKDVELRCDPISGHTALYWYRQSLGQGLEFLIYFQGNSAPDKSGLPSDRFSAERTGGSVSTLTIQRTQQEDSAVYLCASRFRAGGNTGELFFGEGSRLTVL.

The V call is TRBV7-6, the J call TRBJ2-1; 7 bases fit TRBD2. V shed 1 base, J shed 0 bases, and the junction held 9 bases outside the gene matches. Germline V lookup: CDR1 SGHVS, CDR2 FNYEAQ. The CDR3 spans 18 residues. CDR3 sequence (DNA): TGTGCCAGCAGCTTAGGGGTAGCGGGCGCCGTCTCCTACAATGAGCAGTTCTTC. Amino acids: CASSLGVAGAVSYNEQFF.

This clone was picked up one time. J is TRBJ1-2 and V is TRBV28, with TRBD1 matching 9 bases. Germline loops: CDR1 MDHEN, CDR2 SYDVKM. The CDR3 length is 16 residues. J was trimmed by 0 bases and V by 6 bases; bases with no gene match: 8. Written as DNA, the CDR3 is TGTGCCAGCAGCCTAGGGACAGGGAAGACTAACTATGGCTACACCTTC. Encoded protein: CASSLGTGKTNYGYTF.

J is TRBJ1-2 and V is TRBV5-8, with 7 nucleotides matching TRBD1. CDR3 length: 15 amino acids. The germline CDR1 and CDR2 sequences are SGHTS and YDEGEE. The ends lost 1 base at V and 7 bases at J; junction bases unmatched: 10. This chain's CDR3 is CASSLSGQAFFGYTF. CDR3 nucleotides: TGTGCCAGCAGCTTGTCAGGACAGGCGTTTTTTGGCTACACCTTC.

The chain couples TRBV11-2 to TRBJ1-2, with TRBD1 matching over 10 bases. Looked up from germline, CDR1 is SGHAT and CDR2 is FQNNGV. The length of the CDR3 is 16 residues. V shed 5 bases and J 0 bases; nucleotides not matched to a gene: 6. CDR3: CASSPDRGLSNYGYTF. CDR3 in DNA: TGTGCCAGCAGCCCCGACAGGGGGCTTTCTAACTATGGCTACACCTTC. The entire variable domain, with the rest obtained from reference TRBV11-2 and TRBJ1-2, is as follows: EAGVAQSPRYKIIEKRQSVAFWCNPISGHATLYWYQQILGQGPKLLIQFQNNGVVDDSQLPKDRFSAERLKGVDSTLKIQPAKLEDSAVYLCASSPDRGLSNYGYTFGSGTRLTVV.

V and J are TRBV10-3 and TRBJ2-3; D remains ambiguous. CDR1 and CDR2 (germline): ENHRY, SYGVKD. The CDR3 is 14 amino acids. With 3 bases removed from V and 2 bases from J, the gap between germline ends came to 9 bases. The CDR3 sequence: CAISDYSYTDTQYF. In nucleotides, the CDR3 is TGTGCCATCAGTGATTACAGTTACACAGATACGCAGTATTTT.

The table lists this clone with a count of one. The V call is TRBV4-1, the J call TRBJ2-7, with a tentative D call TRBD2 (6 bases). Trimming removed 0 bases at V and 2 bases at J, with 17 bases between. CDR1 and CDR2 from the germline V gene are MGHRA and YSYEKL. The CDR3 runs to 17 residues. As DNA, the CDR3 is TGCGCCAGCAGCCAAGATATGTTTCGCGGGAACCCCTACGAGCAGTACTTC. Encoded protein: CASSQDMFRGNPYEQYF.

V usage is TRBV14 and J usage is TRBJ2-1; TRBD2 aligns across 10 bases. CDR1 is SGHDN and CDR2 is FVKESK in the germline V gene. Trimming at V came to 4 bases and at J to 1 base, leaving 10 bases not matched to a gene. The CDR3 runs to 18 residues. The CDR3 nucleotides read TGTGCCAGCAGCCCGAAATTCGGACTAGCGGAGTCCTACAATGAGCAGTTCTTC. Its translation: CASSPKFGLAESYNEQFF.

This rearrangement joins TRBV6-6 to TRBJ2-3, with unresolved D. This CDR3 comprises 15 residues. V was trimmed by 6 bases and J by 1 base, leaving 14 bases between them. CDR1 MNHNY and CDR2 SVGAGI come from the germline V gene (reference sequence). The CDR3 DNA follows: TGTGCCAGCAGGCCGCCCCGCGCGGGCACAGATACGCAGTATTTT. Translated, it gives CASRPPRAGTDTQYF.